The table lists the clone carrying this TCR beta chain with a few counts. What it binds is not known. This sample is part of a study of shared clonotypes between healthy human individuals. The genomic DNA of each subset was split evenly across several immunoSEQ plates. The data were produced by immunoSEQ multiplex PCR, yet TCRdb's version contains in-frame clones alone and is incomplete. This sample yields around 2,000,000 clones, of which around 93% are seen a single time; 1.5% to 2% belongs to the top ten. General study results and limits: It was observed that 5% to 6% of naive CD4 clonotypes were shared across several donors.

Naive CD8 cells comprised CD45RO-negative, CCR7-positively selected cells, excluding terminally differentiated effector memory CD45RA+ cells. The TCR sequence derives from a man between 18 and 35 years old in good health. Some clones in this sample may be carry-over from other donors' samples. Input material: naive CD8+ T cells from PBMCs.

The CDR3 is CAWSILGGSTEAFF. The CDR3, as DNA: TGTGCCTGGAGTATTCTGGGGGGGAGTACTGAAGCTTTCTTT. The chain couples TRBV30 to TRBJ1-1; possibly TRBD1 for D (5 bases). The CDR3 is 14 residues long. Germline loops: CDR1 GTSNPN, CDR2 SVGIG (reference sequence). The germline V and J ends were trimmed by 2 bases and 5 bases, with 15 bases remaining between them.